The sequence of this T cell receptor (beta chain) was determined in a study of T cells after yellow fever vaccination (dated by TCRdb to about 2019). In terms of the full investigation: Libraries from fractions with low cell numbers were prepared with the SMART-Seq v4 Ultra Low Input RNA kit. To follow T-cell clones before and after primary and booster YFV17D yellow fever vaccination, bulk TCR alpha and beta repertoires were sequenced over time. Two healthy male donors, one aged 18 to 30 and one aged 30 to 39 years, were included in the cohort. Blood was collected at multiple timepoints before and after primary and secondary immunization, and bulk PBMC replicates and cell subsets were isolated.

This specimen's treatment or condition label, interpreted: live attenuated yellow fever vaccine strain. At each blood-draw timepoint, two biological replicates of bulk PBMCs were collected. A standard Ficoll-Paque protocol was used to isolate PBMCs from peripheral blood. TriZol was used to extract RNA from bulk PBMCs, from CD4 and CD8 fractions, and from dextramer-positive and dextramer-negative fractions. This clonotype was seen at least ten times. No antigen is known for it. Base qualities are not at hand, and no much larger clone is one base apart. As encoded in the germline V gene, CDR1 is SGHTA while CDR2 is FQGNSA. Ends trimmed: V by 3 bases, J by 1 base; bases unmatched to a gene: 1. The CDR3 spans 16 residues, from the cysteine through the phenylalanine. Only the CDR3 region is kept as DNA, spanning 48 bases read in frame from base 1. TCR cDNA was synthesized by 5'RACE template switching, through which a universal primer site and unique molecular identifiers were introduced. Priming of cDNA synthesis was performed from both the TCR alpha and TCR beta constant segments. Library amplification involved two PCR steps, and the second step added sample barcodes and sequencing adapters. Sequencing of libraries was performed on Illumina HiSeq 2500 (2x100 bp) or NovaSeq (2x150 bp). The source study handled its data this way. Demultiplexing of reads and collapsing into UMI consensus sequences were performed with MIGEC, and V(D)J alignment was carried out with MiXCR. Using edgeR on replicate PBMC samples, clonotypes were called vaccine-responding if FDR was below 0.01 and the log2 fold change was above 5 up to day 15. CD4 or CD8 identity was assigned to each bulk clonotype according to whether the clonotype was present at higher abundance in the sequenced CD4 repertoire or the sequenced CD8 repertoire. TCRdb reanalyzed the raw reads on its own, using fastp at Q25 for trimming and MiXCR for clone calling, and kept in-frame beta chains. Duplicate CDR3 protein sequences are folded into a single record with the most common DNA and genes. In this record, the V and J calls reflect TCRdb's handling and not the investigators' own analysis. Within this sample are just under 600,000 distinct CDR3 sequences, with about 14% of them counted one time only. The ten most abundant clones make up roughly 13% of the sample.

What the study reported, not specific to this receptor: Most clones expanded after primary vaccination were re-detected after the booster (almost 98% of CD4 and 88% of CD8), suggesting broad memory maintenance. The secondary T-cell response was weaker than the primary response but faster, peaking on day 5 instead of day 15. Because abundant contaminating clonotypes from the bulk population could be contained in FACS-sorted repertoires, computational filtering was required. A small fraction of clonotypes showed up in both the CD4 and CD8 compartments, probably as a result of convergent recombination. Because the study included only two donors, the extent to which the findings can be generalized is limited.

This clonotype originated in a man younger than 40 who received the YFV17D yellow fever vaccine. The sequencing used PBMCs, collected on the day of the yellow fever booster vaccination. The V gene is TRBV7-2 and the J gene is TRBJ2-3, with TRBD2 identical over 13 junction bases. The DNA sequence is given as TGTGCCAGCAGCTTCGGACTAGCGGGGGGCACAGATACGCAGTATTTT. Its protein product is CASSFGLAGGTDTQYF.